This T cell receptor beta chain is drawn from a study of blood T cell repertoires in COVID-19. In the study overall: Material from acute and convalescent COVID-19 was sourced from the United States, Italy and Spain. In each case, the material was cDNA or gDNA derived from T cells, B-cell-depleted T cells, or PBMCs.

The junction had 2 bases not matched to a gene; V was cut back by 1 base and J by 2 bases. The V gene's germline CDR1 is SNHLY and CDR2 FYNNEI. CDR3 size: 14 residues. As originally analysed: The assay estimated nucleated cells by amplifying reference gene primers. Profiled with immunoSEQ multiplex PCR; TCRdb holds only in-frame clones, not every one. The D gene and trimming were derived from the DNA, and the V and J assignments and clone size from that table. The table has over 300,000 clones, about 89% seen once. This sequence was found in a man aged 18-30 years who had recovered from COVID-19. Material: peripheral blood. The chain combines TRBV2 with TRBJ2-7; 7 nucleotides line up with TRBD2. The CDR3 loop is CASSEEGGTYEQYF. CDR3 DNA: TGTGCCAGCAGTGAAGAGGGAGGGACCTACGAGCAGTACTTC.